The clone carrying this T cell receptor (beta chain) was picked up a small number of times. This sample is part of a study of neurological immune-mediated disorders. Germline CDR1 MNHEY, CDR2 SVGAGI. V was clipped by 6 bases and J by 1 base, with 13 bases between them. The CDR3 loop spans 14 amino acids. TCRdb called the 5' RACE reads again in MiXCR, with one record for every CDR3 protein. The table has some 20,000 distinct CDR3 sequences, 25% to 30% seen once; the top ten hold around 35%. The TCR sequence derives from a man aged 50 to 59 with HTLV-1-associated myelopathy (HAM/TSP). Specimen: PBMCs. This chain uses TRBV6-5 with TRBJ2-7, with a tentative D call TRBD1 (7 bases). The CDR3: CASRRRDRSYEQYF. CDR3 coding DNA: TGTGCCAGCAGGAGGCGGGACAGATCCTACGAGCAGTACTTC.